The 15 T cell receptor beta chains below were found in one sample sequenced in a study of blood T cell repertoires in COVID-19. Measured with immunoSEQ multiplex PCR; TCRdb has only the in-frame clones, and not every one. The table has fewer than 35,000 clones, about 88% seen once. Sequences were obtained from peripheral blood. The receptors come from an elderly man with acute or convalescent COVID-19.

The genes are TRBV6-5 and TRBJ2-2; 8 bases are a match to TRBD2. The CDR3 is 16 amino acids. Germline V CDR1 and CDR2: MNHEY, SVGAGI. J lost 3 bases, V lost 2 bases, and 5 bases had no gene match. The CDR3 loop reads CASSYQSGSDTGELFF. The DNA of the CDR3 is TGTGCCAGCAGTTACCAGAGCGGGAGTGACACCGGGGAGCTGTTTTTT.

The V call is TRBV9, the J call TRBJ2-1; TRBD2 might be the D (5 bases). The V gene's germline CDR1 is SGDLS and CDR2 YYNGEE. The CDR3 has 15 residues. Trimming stripped 4 bases from V and 2 bases from J, with 13 bases between. The DNA for the CDR3 is TGTGCCAGCAGCCCCCGGCTAGCCGCCTACAATGAGCAGTTCTTC. Amino acids: CASSPRLAAYNEQFF.

The gene calls are TRBV29-1 and TRBJ2-7; D is perhaps TRBD2 (5 bases). CDR1 is SQVTM, CDR2 ANQGSEA, per germline. CDR3 length: 12 residues. V lost 5 bases and J 5 bases, leaving 13 bases between the germline ends. CDR3 region: CSVMVMRDEQYF. CDR3 DNA sequence: TGCAGCGTTATGGTTATGCGGGACGAGCAGTACTTC.

This clone is a singleton in its sample. This rearrangement joins TRBV6-2 or TRBV6-3 to TRBJ1-5, with 7 bases fitting TRBD1. CDR3 length: 17 amino acids. With 2 bases clipped from V and 5 bases from J, the junction kept 12 bases outside the gene matches. Germline V CDR1 and CDR2: MNHEY, SVGEGT. CDR3 DNA sequence: TGTGCCAGCAGTTACGATTTATACGGACAGGACGATCAGCCCCAGCATTTT. Its protein is CASSYDLYGQDDQPQHF.

The CDR3 protein is CASSRLTGTYEQYF. The CDR3, as DNA: TGTGCCAGCAGTCGACTAACTGGGACCTACGAGCAGTACTTC. The chain links TRBV2 to TRBJ2-7; a possible D gene is TRBD2 (5 bases). The CDR3 contains 14 residues. The ends were cut back, 5 bases at V and 2 bases at J, with 13 bases in the middle. The germline gives CDR1 SNHLY, CDR2 FYNNEI.

The rearrangement uses TRBV4-1 and TRBJ2-6; 9 bases align to TRBD2. V was pared by 2 bases and J by 0 bases, with 5 bases of the junction left unmatched. CDR1 is MGHRA, CDR2 YSYEKL, per germline. This CDR3 region has 18 residues. DNA of the CDR3: TGCGCCAGCAGCCAATACGCGGGAGGGCCCTCTGGGGCCAACGTCCTGACTTTC. Amino acid sequence: CASSQYAGGPSGANVLTF.

The CDR3 loop reads CASSKQGNTEAFF. DNA for the CDR3: TGTGCCAGCAGTAAACAGGGGAACACTGAAGCTTTCTTT. The rearrangement joins TRBV12-3 or TRBV12-4 to TRBJ1-1; the D gene is possibly TRBD1 (6 bases). The CDR3 sequence is 13 residues long. V shed 5 bases and J shed 1 base, with 8 bases lying between them.

A few counts support this clone. This chain connects TRBV5-6 to TRBJ2-2, with TRBD1 matching 7 bases. The CDR3 is 16 amino acids. V was pared by 2 bases and J by 5 bases, with 9 bases of the junction left unmatched. Germline V gene lookup returns CDR1 SGHDT and CDR2 YYEEEE. This chain's CDR3 is CASSFGSGGRTGELFF. CDR3 in DNA: TGTGCCAGCAGCTTCGGCTCAGGGGGTCGGACCGGGGAGCTGTTTTTT.

The V call is TRBV7-9, the J call TRBJ2-5; 12 nucleotides line up with TRBD1. V trimming: 4 bases; J trimming: 4 bases; junction bases outside the gene matches: 7. This CDR3 is built from 16 residues. Germline V CDR1 and CDR2: SEHNR, FQNEAQ (reference sequence). CDR3 nucleotides: TGTGCCAGCAGCTCAAACTGGGACAGGGGGCTAGAGACCCAGTACTTC. Protein product: CASSSNWDRGLETQYF.

The rearrangement links TRBV5-8 to TRBJ1-5; D gene unclear. V lost 0 bases and J 4 bases, leaving 14 bases between the germline ends. The V gene's germline CDR1 is SGHTS and CDR2 YDEGEE. This CDR3 region has 16 residues. The DNA of the CDR3 is TGTGCCAGCAGCTTGGCCTGGGGAGTCGGAAATCAGCCCCAGCATTTT. Its translation is CASSLAWGVGNQPQHF.

The rearrangement links TRBV30 to TRBJ2-2; 9 positions agree with TRBD2. Losses at the gene ends were 2 bases for V and 7 bases for J; bases not matched to a gene: 8. The CDR3 has 15 amino acids. Germline-derived CDR1 and CDR2 are GTSNPN and SVGIG (reference sequence). The CDR3 bases are TGTGCCTGGAGTAGGCGGGAGGGCGCGGTCGGGGAGCTGTTTTTT. Protein: CAWSRREGAVGELFF.

The rearrangement uses TRBV7-9 and TRBJ2-1; D call uncertain. The V gene's germline CDR1 is SEHNR and CDR2 FQNEAQ (reference sequence). V lost 1 base, J lost 5 bases, and 6 bases lay in between. The CDR3 sequence is 13 residues long. The CDR3 bases are TGTGCCAGCAGCTTAGACAGAAACAATGAGCAGTTCTTC. It yields the protein CASSLDRNNEQFF.

The V gene is TRBV28, the J gene TRBJ2-7, with D possibly matching TRBD1 (5 bases). Germline assignment: CDR1 MDHEN and CDR2 SYDVKM. The CDR3 consists of 15 residues. V was shortened by 5 bases and J by 3 bases, with 17 bases between the two germline ends. CDR3 bases: TGTGCCAGCAGTATCCCCCAGGGTAACAACTACGAGCAGTACTTC. It codes for CASSIPQGNNYEQYF.

This clone came up a few times. This sequence joins TRBV25-1 and TRBJ1-3, with 7 bases matching TRBD1. J gave up 3 bases and V 2 bases, and 1 base lay outside the gene matches. The CDR3 runs to 14 residues. Germline V gene sequence: CDR1 MGHDK, CDR2 SYGVNS. This chain's CDR3 is CASSERQGGNTIYF. The CDR3 DNA sequence: TGTGCCAGCAGTGAAAGACAGGGTGGAAACACCATATATTTT.

The V call is TRBV19, the J call TRBJ2-7; D perhaps matches TRBD2 (6 bases). Germline loops: CDR1 LNHDA, CDR2 SQIVND (reference sequence). The V and J ends lost 5 bases and 2 bases respectively, with 13 bases between them. This CDR3 contains 14 residues. CDR3 sequence reads: CASSGGERTYEQYF. DNA for the CDR3: TGTGCCAGTAGTGGCGGGGAGCGGACCTACGAGCAGTACTTC.